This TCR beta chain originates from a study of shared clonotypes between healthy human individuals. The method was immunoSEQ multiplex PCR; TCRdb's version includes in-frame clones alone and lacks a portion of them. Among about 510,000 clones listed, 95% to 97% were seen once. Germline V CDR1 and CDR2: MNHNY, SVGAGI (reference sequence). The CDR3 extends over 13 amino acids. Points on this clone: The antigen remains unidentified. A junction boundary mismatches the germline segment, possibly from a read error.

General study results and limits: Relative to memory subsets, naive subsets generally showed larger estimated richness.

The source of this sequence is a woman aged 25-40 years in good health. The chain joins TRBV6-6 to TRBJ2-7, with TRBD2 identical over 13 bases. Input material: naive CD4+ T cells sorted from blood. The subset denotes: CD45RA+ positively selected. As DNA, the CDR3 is TGTGCCAGCAGTCCCGGACTAGCGGGAGTACCAAACTTC. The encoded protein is CASSPGLAGVPNF.